These 20 T cell receptor beta chains were sequenced from one sample in a study of blood T cell repertoires in COVID-19. Clones were read by immunoSEQ multiplex PCR, and TCRdb kept only the in-frame ones, dropping some. The profile covers hundreds of thousands of clones, with 88% appearing a single time and approximately 2% taken by the ten largest. Sequenced: PBMCs or T cells enriched from blood (not recorded which). These receptors originate from a woman in her sixties in a cohort exposed to, infected with or recovered from COVID-19 (not recorded which).

This chain links TRBV28 with TRBJ1-2; D is unresolved. In germline, CDR1 is MDHEN, CDR2 SYDVKM. Trimming removed 9 bases from V and 4 bases from J, with 21 bases in between. The CDR3 runs 15 residues. The CDR3 region is CASKFRDRRVYGYTF. CDR3 coding DNA: TGTGCCAGTAAATTCCGGGATCGGCGGGTCTATGGCTACACCTTC.

This clone turned up a few times. The rearrangement uses TRBV19 and TRBJ1-4; D is unresolved. V gave up 6 bases and J gave up 0 bases, with 11 bases separating them. The CDR3 extends over 15 amino acids. CDR1 is LNHDA, CDR2 SQIVND, per germline (reference sequence). CDR3 nucleotide sequence: TGTGCCAGTAGGGGCAGCCTCCCAACTAATGAAAAACTGTTTTTT. Translated: CASRGSLPTNEKLFF. The whole variable domain, filled in from reference TRBV19 and TRBJ1-4, reads DGGITQSPKYLFRKEGQNVTLSCEQNLNHDAMYWYRQDPGQGLRLIYYSQIVNDFQKGDIAEGYSVSREKKESFPLTVTSAQKNPTAFYLCASRGSLPTNEKLFFGSGTQLSVL.

V usage is TRBV4-2 and J usage is TRBJ1-1; tentative D call: TRBD1 (6 bases). The CDR3 totals 17 residues. Between the trimmed V and J ends, which lost 0 bases and 1 base, there was a span of 15 bases. CDR1 is LGHNA, CDR2 YNFKEQ, per germline. The CDR3 here is CASSQEGIPTGNTEAFF. DNA of the CDR3: TGTGCCAGCAGCCAAGAAGGAATCCCGACAGGGAACACTGAAGCTTTCTTT.

The V and J genes are TRBV10-1 and TRBJ2-1; D ambiguous. This CDR3 is 9 amino acids long. V was cut by 9 bases and J by 11 bases, with 8 bases left in between. Germline V lookup: CDR1 WNHNN, CDR2 SYGVQD (reference sequence). The CDR3 spells CARLRKQFF. The CDR3 bases are TGCGCCAGGCTAAGAAAGCAGTTCTTC.

This chain joins TRBV27 and TRBJ1-5; D not resolved. Trimming shortened V by 3 bases and J by 7 bases, and 13 bases separated the two germline ends. CDR3 size: 14 residues. Germline-derived CDR1 and CDR2 are MNHEY and SMNVEV (reference sequence). The CDR3 nucleotides read TGTGCCAGCAGTTTTATCGGGGTTGGGCAGCCCCAGCATTTT. It is translated as CASSFIGVGQPQHF.

The J gene is TRBJ1-2, the V gene TRBV4-1; no firm D call. Deletions cut 2 bases from V and 5 bases from J, with 15 bases between. Germline assignment: CDR1 MGHRA and CDR2 YSYEKL. The CDR3 extends over 15 amino acids. CDR3 in amino acids: CASSQNPTESYGYTF. The CDR3 nucleotides read TGCGCCAGCAGCCAAAATCCAACAGAGAGTTATGGCTACACCTTC.

Regarding this clone: It is unclear where the CDR3 begins or ends on the DNA, so no DNA is shown, and the CDR3 is as TCRdb lists it. The gene calls are TRBV27 and TRBJ2-2; the D segment call TRBD1 is taken from the table without a DNA check. Germline CDR1 is MNHEY and CDR2 is SMNVEV (reference sequence). The length of the CDR3 is 15 amino acids, counting both ends. CDR3 residues: CASSFLAGYTGELFF.

This clone was seen a single time. The V gene is TRBV27, the J gene TRBJ1-2; tentative D call: TRBD1 (5 bases). The germline gives CDR1 MNHEY, CDR2 SMNVEV (reference sequence). The CDR3 consists of 13 residues. V was trimmed by 0 bases and J by 6 bases, leaving 8 bases between them. The CDR3 spells CASSLSNRNGYTF. DNA for the CDR3: TGTGCCAGCAGTTTATCGAACAGGAATGGCTACACCTTC.

The chain combines TRBV20-1 with TRBJ2-7; a weak D match, TRBD1 (6 bases). With 3 bases removed from V and 4 bases from J, the gap between germline ends came to 19 bases. Germline assignment: CDR1 DFQATT and CDR2 SNEGSKA (reference sequence). This CDR3 is 15 amino acids long. This CDR3 reads CSASETGSGEYEQYF. CDR3 nucleotides: TGCAGTGCTAGTGAAACAGGGTCTGGGGAATACGAGCAGTACTTC.

The chain employs TRBV6-4 and TRBJ2-1; 13 bases are a match to TRBD2. This CDR3 is built from 15 residues. Germline CDR1 is MRHNA and CDR2 is SNTAGT. Trimming cost V 6 bases and J 5 bases; bases outside gene matches: 4. This CDR3 is CASSEGLAGNNEQFF. CDR3 DNA: TGTGCCAGCAGCGAGGGACTAGCGGGAAACAATGAGCAGTTCTTC.

The J gene is TRBJ2-6, the V gene TRBV5-1; D may be TRBD1 (5 bases). V was shortened by 4 bases and J by 1 base, with 12 bases between the two germline ends. The CDR3 sequence is 16 residues long. CDR1 is SGHRS, CDR2 YFSETQ, per germline. CDR3 in DNA: TGCGCCAGCAGCCCTGGACACGAGTCTGGGGCCAACGTCCTGACTTTC. Translated, it gives CASSPGHESGANVLTF.

The CDR3 loop reads CAWSKGVKASTDTQYF. The CDR3, as DNA: TGTGCCTGGAGTAAGGGAGTGAAGGCTAGCACAGATACGCAGTATTTT. V gene TRBV30 combines with J gene TRBJ2-3, with a possible D match to TRBD2 (5 bases). CDR1 is GTSNPN, CDR2 SVGIG, per germline (reference sequence). V was clipped by 2 bases and J by 0 bases, with 15 bases between them. This CDR3 region has 16 residues.

This chain connects TRBV28 to TRBJ1-1; 8 bases agree with TRBD1. The CDR3 extends over 16 amino acids. The J segment lost 1 base and the V segment lost 5 bases, leaving 9 bases of the junction unmatched. Germline loops: CDR1 MDHEN, CDR2 SYDVKM. The CDR3 DNA sequence: TGTGCCAGCAGTAATCAGGGGGCGCTACCGAACACTGAAGCTTTCTTT. Its translation is CASSNQGALPNTEAFF.

This rearrangement joins TRBV6-1 to TRBJ2-1, with 7 bases identical to TRBD2. The V gene's germline CDR1 is MNHNS and CDR2 SASEGT. The V and J ends lost 1 base and 1 base, in that order; junction bases with no gene match: 13. This CDR3 has 19 amino acids. CDR3 nucleotide sequence: TGTGCCAGCAGTGAAGTTGGTAGCGGGTGGCTCGCGTCCTACAATGAGCAGTTCTTC. Translation: CASSEVGSGWLASYNEQFF.

In its sample, this clone was seen once. This chain uses TRBV21-1 with TRBJ1-6; TRBD1 was called by the table and not checked on the DNA. TRBV21-1 is termed a pseudogene. The CDR3 sequence is 15 residues long. CDR3 region: CASSKEAGGAGPLHF. CDR3 nucleotide sequence: TGTGCCAGCAGCAAAGAGGCAGGGGGCGCCGGACCCCTCCACTTT.

The chain couples TRBV5-1 to TRBJ2-7, with 7 bases lining up with TRBD2. The CDR3 spans 17 residues. The J segment lost 0 bases and the V segment lost 0 bases, leaving 9 bases of the junction unmatched. Germline loops: CDR1 SGHRS, CDR2 YFSETQ. CDR3 bases: TGCGCCAGCAGCTTGGTTTCCAGCGGGGATCCCTCCTACGAGCAGTACTTC. Encoded protein: CASSLVSSGDPSYEQYF.

The rearrangement links TRBV19 to TRBJ2-6; tentative D call: TRBD1 (6 bases). Between the trimmed V and J ends, which lost 6 bases and 1 base, there was a span of 10 bases. Germline assignment: CDR1 LNHDA and CDR2 SQIVND (reference sequence). The CDR3 covers 15 residues. CDR3 nucleotide sequence: TGTGCCAGTAGCCTAGGACAGTCTGGGGCCAACGTCCTGACTTTC. It yields the protein CASSLGQSGANVLTF.

The chain couples TRBV28 to TRBJ1-4; 8 bases are a match to TRBD1. CDR3 length: 18 amino acids. Germline lookup yields CDR1 MDHEN and CDR2 SYDVKM. V was pared by 5 bases and J by 0 bases, with 11 bases of the junction left unmatched. The chain's CDR3 is CASSVQGALGATNEKLFF. Here the CDR3 DNA reads TGTGCCAGCAGTGTCCAGGGGGCGCTTGGAGCAACTAATGAAAAACTGTTTTTT.

The chain joins TRBV2 to TRBJ2-7; TRBD2 matches at 16 bases. Looked up from germline, CDR1 is SNHLY and CDR2 is FYNNEI. The CDR3 contains 18 residues. The V and J ends lost 5 bases and 0 bases, in that order; junction bases with no gene match: 7. The CDR3 here is CASSRGLAGGFSSYEQYF. CDR3 in DNA: TGTGCCAGCAGTAGGGGACTAGCGGGAGGGTTCAGCTCCTACGAGCAGTACTTC.

The rearrangement joins TRBV7-9 to TRBJ2-7; D perhaps matches TRBD2 (6 bases). Trimming removed 5 bases at V and 6 bases at J, with 14 bases between. The CDR3 is 13 amino acids. Germline V lookup: CDR1 SEHNR, CDR2 FQNEAQ (reference sequence). This CDR3 is CASSPGTYGEQYF. CDR3 DNA sequence: TGTGCCAGCAGCCCTGGGACTTATGGCGAGCAGTACTTC.